This entry is about one TCR beta chain. This entry belongs to a study of control samples from healthy donors and cancer patients. V lost 2 bases and J 3 bases, leaving 7 bases between the germline ends. CDR3 length: 13 amino acids. The germline V gene has CDR1 MNHEY and CDR2 SVGAGI. Sequenced by immunoSEQ multiplex PCR; TCRdb stores in-frame clones only, minus some. The table shows tens of thousands of clones, with roughly 87% occurring only once. The clonotype was recovered from a middle-aged man with colorectal cancer. The chain has TRBV6-5 and TRBJ1-1; possible D gene TRBD1, 5 bases. Sequencing input: PBMCs. Written as DNA, the CDR3 is TGTGCCAGCAGTTACGGGGGGGACACTGAAGCTTTCTTT. It is translated as CASSYGGDTEAFF.